A selection of T cell receptor beta chains follows, all from one sample in a study of shared clonotypes between healthy human individuals. Sequencing was performed with immunoSEQ multiplex PCR; in TCRdb, only in-frame clones are kept and a portion is missing. The sample includes about 470,000 clones, 70% to 80% seen only once; the top ten take 13%. Sequenced material: PBMCs. The source of these receptors is a woman aged 40 to 55 in good health. Some clones in this sample may be carry-over from other donors' samples. The CDR3 runs from the conserved cysteine through the conserved F or W.

len	v_gene	j_gene	CDR3aa
15	TRBV18	TRBJ2-1	CASSPDRETYNEQFF
15	TRBV28	TRBJ2-7	CASSSHGLASYEQYF
17	TRBV14	TRBJ2-5	CASSRKESTAIQETQYF
15	TRBV5-4	TRBJ2-1	CASSKAGGLYNEQFF
13	TRBV30	TRBJ1-2	CAWSVGGDYGYTF
15	TRBV28	TRBJ2-5	CASSLPGQAQETQYF
15	TRBV18	TRBJ2-7	CASSPPGLSFYEQYF
16	TRBV28	TRBJ2-5	CASGGTGGRMTETQYF
12	TRBV27	TRBJ1-1	CASRAINTEAFF
16	TRBV27	TRBJ2-7	CASSLAAGLTDYEQYF
20	TRBV4-1	TRBJ2-7	CASSQETSGRAEDPICEQYF
14	TRBV28	TRBJ1-2	CASRRTGTKYGYTF
18	TRBV28	TRBJ2-6	CASKFRGTGISGANVLTF
12	TRBV6-5	TRBJ2-1	CASTDMYNEQFF
13	TRBV7-3	TRBJ2-2	CASSRDRAGELFF
16	TRBV6-1	TRBJ2-7	CASSEAGKRFPYEQYF
14	TRBV10-3	TRBJ2-7	CATASAVLSYEQYF
13	TRBV7-9	TRBJ2-7	CASSLEVTYEQYF
14	TRBV5-1	TRBJ2-7	CASSRLADSYEQYF
14	TRBV6-4	TRBJ1-1	CASRPTYRDTEAFF